A single sample gave rise to the 4 T cell receptor beta chains below, sequenced in a study of cytomegalovirus exposure and HLA in healthy donors. The study ran its PCR with 60 Vbeta and 13 Jbeta primers. Here immunoSEQ multiplex PCR was the method, and the copy in TCRdb shows in-frame clones only, minus some. The sample has around 200,000 clones; around 80% are singletons. Sample: PBMCs. Every receptor here comes from a woman in her sixties or seventies in good health and CMV-seropositive.

This clone occurred once. The genes are TRBV7-3 and TRBJ2-1; 7 bases map to TRBD2. The CDR3 is made up of 14 amino acids. CDR1 is SGHTA and CDR2 is FQGTGA in the germline V gene. The ends lost 5 bases at V and 2 bases at J; junction bases unmatched: 3. The CDR3 reads CASSPGLAYNEQFF. DNA for the CDR3: TGTGCCAGCAGCCCTGGACTAGCCTACAATGAGCAGTTCTTC. The variable domain in full, with the rest retrieved from reference TRBV7-3 and TRBJ2-1, is GAGVSQTPSNKVTEKGKYVELRCDPISGHTALYWYRQSLGQGPEFLIYFQGTGAADDSGLPNDRFFAVRPEGSVSTLKIQRTERGDSAVYLCASSPGLAYNEQFFGPGTRLTVL.

The chain couples TRBV9 to TRBJ1-2; D perhaps matches TRBD1 (6 bases). Germline loops: CDR1 SGDLS, CDR2 YYNGEE. V was pared by 3 bases and J by 4 bases, with 13 bases between. The CDR3 sequence is 14 residues long. The CDR3 protein is CASSALRGPYGYTF. CDR3 DNA sequence: TGTGCCAGCAGCGCCCTCAGGGGTCCCTATGGCTACACCTTC.

A remark on this clone: The identical CDR3 is also encoded by other nucleotide sequences in the sample. The gene calls are TRBV4-3 and TRBJ2-2; D is perhaps TRBD2 (6 bases). The germline V and J ends were trimmed by 1 base and 1 base, with 16 bases remaining between them. Germline V gene sequence: CDR1 LGHNA, CDR2 YSLEER. The CDR3 has 18 residues. The CDR3 reads CASSQGWGRGLNTGELFF. The DNA of the CDR3 is TGCGCCAGCAGCCAAGGGTGGGGTCGGGGACTGAACACCGGGGAGCTGTTTTTT.

This clone was observed once. The chain carries TRBV27 and TRBJ1-4; 9 nucleotides line up with TRBD1. Germline V lookup: CDR1 MNHEY, CDR2 SMNVEV (reference sequence). The length of the CDR3 is 13 residues. Germline trimming cut 10 bases from V and 5 bases from J; bases unmatched to any gene: 5. CDR3 protein: CANRGQGNEKLFF. The CDR3 DNA reads as TGTGCCAACCGGGGACAGGGAAATGAAAAACTGTTTTTT.